This TCR beta chain was observed in a study of cytomegalovirus exposure and HLA in healthy donors. Assay used: immunoSEQ multiplex PCR; TCRdb lists only in-frame clones, some missing. The sample carries hundreds of thousands of clones, roughly 85% recorded once. With respect to this clone: What it binds is unknown.

Regarding the study as a whole: Many donors shared some public TCRs, even though most TCR sequences were rare. Cytomegalovirus-associated status was assigned to 164 TCR beta chains. It was found in a later analysis that first-cohort TCR clusters tended to co-occur in the 120 validation repertoires.

This clonotype originated in a woman between 18 and 29 years old in good health and CMV-seronegative. Sequencing was performed on PBMCs.

The CDR3 DNA follows: TGTGCCAGCAGCTTGGGTGACAGGGGATACAATGAGCAGTTCTTC. Translating it yields CASSLGDRGYNEQFF. The chain recombines TRBV7-2 with TRBJ2-1; 8 bases map to TRBD1. Germline V gene data show CDR1 as SGHTA and CDR2 as FQGNSA. Germline trimming cut 3 bases from V and 4 bases from J; bases unmatched to any gene: 5. CDR3 length: 15 residues.